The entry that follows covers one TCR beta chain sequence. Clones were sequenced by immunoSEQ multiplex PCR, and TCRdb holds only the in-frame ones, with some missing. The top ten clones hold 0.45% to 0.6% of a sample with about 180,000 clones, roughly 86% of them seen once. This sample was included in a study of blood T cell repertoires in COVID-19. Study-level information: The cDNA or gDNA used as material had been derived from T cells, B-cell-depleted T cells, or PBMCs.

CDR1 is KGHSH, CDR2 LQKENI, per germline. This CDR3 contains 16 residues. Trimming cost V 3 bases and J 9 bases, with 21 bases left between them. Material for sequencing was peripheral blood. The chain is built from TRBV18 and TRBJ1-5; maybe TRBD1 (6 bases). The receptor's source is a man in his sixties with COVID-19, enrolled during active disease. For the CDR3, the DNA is TGTGCCAGCTCACCGCCCACGGGAGGGGACATCAGGCCCCAGCATTTT. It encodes CASSPPTGGDIRPQHF.